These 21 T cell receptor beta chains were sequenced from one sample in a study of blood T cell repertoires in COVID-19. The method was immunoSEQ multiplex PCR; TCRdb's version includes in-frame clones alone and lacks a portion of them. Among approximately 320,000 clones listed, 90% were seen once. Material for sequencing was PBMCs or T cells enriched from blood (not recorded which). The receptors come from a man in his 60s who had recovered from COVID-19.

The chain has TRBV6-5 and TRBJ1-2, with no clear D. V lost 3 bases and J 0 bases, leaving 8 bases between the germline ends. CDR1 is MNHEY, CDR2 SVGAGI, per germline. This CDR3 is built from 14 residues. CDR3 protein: CASSYAGTNYGYTF. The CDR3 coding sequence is TGTGCCAGCAGTTATGCAGGCACTAACTATGGCTACACCTTC.

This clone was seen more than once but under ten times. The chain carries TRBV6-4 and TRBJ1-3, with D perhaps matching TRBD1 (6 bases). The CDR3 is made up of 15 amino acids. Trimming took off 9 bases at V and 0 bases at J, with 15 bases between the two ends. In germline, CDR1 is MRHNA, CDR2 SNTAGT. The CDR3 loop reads CARVYDRSSGNTIYF. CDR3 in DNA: TGTGCCAGGGTTTACGACAGGTCCTCTGGAAACACCATATATTTT.

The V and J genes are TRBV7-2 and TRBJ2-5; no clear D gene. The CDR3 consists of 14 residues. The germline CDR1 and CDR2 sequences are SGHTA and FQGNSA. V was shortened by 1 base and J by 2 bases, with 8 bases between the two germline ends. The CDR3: CASSLVAFQETQYF. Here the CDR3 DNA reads TGTGCCAGCAGCTTAGTGGCTTTTCAAGAGACCCAGTACTTC.

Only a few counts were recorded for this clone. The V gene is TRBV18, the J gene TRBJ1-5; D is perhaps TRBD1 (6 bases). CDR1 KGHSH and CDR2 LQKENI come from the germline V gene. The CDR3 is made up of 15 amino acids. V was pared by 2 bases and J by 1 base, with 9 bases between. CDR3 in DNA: TGTGCCAGCTCACCAGGGGGCGGGAGCAATCAGCCCCAGCATTTT. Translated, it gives CASSPGGGSNQPQHF. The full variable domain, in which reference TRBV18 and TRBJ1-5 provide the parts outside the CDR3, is NAGVMQNPRHLVRRRGQEARLRCSPMKGHSHVYWYRQLPEEGLKFMVYLQKENIIDESGMPKERFSAEFPKEGPSILRIQQVVRGDSAAYFCASSPGGGSNQPQHFGDGTRLSIL.

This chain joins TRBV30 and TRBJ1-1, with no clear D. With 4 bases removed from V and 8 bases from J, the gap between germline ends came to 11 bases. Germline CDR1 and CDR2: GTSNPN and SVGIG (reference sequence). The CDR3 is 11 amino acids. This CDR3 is CAWNSGSEAFF. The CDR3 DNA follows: TGTGCCTGGAACTCCGGGAGCGAAGCTTTCTTT.

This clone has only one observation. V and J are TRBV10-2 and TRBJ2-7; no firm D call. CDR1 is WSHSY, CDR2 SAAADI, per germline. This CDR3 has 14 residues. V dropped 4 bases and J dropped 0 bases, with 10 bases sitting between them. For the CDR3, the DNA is TGCGCCAGCAGTGCCTATACTAACTCCTACGAGCAGTACTTC. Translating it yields CASSAYTNSYEQYF.

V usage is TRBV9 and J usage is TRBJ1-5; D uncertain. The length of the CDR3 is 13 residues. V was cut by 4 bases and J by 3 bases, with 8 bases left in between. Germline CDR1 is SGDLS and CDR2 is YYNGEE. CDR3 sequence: CASSLRDNQPQHF. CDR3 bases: TGTGCCAGCAGCCTTAGAGACAATCAGCCCCAGCATTTT.

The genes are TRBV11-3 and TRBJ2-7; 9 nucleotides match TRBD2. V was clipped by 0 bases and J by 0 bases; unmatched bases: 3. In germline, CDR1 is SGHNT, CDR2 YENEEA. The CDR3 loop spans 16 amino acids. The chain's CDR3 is CASSLEGGRASYEQYF. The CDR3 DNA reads TGTGCCAGCAGCTTAGAAGGCGGGAGGGCCTCCTACGAGCAGTACTTC.

CDR3 nucleotide sequence: TGTGCCAGCTTTCAATTGAACACTGAAGCTTTCTTT. It codes for CASFQLNTEAFF. J is TRBJ1-1 and V is TRBV6-5; no clear D gene. This CDR3 comprises 12 residues. CDR1 MNHEY and CDR2 SVGAGI come from the germline V gene. V lost 8 bases, J lost 0 bases, and 7 bases lay in between.

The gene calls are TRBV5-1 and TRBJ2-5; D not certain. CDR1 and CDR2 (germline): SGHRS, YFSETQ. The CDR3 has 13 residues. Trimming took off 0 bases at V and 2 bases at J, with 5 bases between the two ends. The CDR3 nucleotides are TGCGCCAGCAGCTTGGATAAACAAGAGACCCAGTACTTC. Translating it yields CASSLDKQETQYF.

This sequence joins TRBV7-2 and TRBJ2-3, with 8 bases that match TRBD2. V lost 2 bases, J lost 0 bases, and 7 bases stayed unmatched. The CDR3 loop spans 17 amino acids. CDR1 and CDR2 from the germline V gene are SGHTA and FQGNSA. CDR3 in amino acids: CASSLPGLDQSTDTQYF. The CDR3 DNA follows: TGTGCCAGCAGCTTACCGGGACTAGACCAGAGCACAGATACGCAGTATTTT.

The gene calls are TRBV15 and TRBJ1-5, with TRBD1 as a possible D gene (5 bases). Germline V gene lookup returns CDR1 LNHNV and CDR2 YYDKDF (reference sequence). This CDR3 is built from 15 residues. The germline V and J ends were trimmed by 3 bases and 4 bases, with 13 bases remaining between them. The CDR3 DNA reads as TGTGCCACCAGCAGCGCACGACAGCTAAATCAGCCCCAGCATTTT. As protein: CATSSARQLNQPQHF.

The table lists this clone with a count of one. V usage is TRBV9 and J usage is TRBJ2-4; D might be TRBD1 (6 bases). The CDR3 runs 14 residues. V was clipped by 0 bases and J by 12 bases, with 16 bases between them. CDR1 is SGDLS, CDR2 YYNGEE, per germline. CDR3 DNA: TGTGCCAGCAGCGTAGGATCGATCGGGACACCTCAGTACTTC. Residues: CASSVGSIGTPQYF.

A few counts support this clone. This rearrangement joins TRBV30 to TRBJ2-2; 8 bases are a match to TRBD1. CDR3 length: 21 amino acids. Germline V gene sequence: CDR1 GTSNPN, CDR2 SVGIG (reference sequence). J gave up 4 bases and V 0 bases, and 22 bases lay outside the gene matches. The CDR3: CAWSVKLSLRQGRTFTGELFF. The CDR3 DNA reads TGTGCCTGGAGTGTAAAGCTGTCACTCCGACAGGGGAGAACGTTCACCGGGGAGCTGTTTTTT.

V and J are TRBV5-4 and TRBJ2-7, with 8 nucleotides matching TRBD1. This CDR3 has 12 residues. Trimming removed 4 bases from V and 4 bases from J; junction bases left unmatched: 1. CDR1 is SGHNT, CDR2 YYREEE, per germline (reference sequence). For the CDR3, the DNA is TGTGCCAGCAGCCGGGACAGGTACGAGCAGTACTTC. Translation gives CASSRDRYEQYF.

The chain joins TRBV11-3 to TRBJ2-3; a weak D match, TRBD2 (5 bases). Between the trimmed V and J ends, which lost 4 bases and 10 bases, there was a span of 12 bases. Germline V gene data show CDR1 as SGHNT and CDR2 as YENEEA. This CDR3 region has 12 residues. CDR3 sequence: CASSSGVGPQYF. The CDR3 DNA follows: TGTGCCAGCAGCTCCGGGGTCGGGCCGCAGTATTTT.

The CDR3 loop reads CASSPRTEETQYF. The CDR3 DNA is TGCGCCAGCAGCCCCCGGACAGAAGAGACCCAGTACTTC. This sequence joins TRBV4-1 and TRBJ2-5; D may be TRBD1 (6 bases). Germline CDR1 reads MGHRA; CDR2 reads YSYEKL. The CDR3 consists of 13 residues. Trimming removed 4 bases from V and 3 bases from J, with 9 bases in between.

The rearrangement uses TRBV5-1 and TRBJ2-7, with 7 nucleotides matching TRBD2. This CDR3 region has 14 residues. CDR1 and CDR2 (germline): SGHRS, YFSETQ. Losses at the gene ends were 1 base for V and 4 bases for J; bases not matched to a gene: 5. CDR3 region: CASSLSGGRYEQYF. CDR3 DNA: TGCGCCAGCAGCTTGAGTGGCGGGAGATACGAGCAGTACTTC.

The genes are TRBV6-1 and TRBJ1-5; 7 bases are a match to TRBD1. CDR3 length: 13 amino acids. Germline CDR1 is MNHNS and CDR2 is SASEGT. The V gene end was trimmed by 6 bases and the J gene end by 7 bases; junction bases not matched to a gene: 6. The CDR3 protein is CASRRDREQPQHF. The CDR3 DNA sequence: TGTGCCAGCAGAAGAGACAGGGAACAGCCCCAGCATTTT.

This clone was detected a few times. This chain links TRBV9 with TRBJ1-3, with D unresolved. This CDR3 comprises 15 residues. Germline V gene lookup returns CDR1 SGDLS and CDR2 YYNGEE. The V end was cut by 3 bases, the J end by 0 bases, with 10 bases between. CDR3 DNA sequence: TGTGCCAGCAGCGGGAGACTGAGCTCTGGAAACACCATATATTTT. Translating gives CASSGRLSSGNTIYF.

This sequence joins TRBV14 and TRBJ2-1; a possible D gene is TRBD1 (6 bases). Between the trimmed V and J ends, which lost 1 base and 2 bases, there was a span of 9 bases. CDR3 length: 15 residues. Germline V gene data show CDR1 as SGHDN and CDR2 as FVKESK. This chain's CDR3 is CASSQGWGPYNEQFF. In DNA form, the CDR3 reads TGTGCCAGCAGCCAAGGCTGGGGGCCCTACAATGAGCAGTTCTTC.